This TCR beta chain appears in the sequencing data of a study of blood T cell repertoires in COVID-19. Per the study methods: For nucleated cells, counts were estimated from reference gene primer amplification. Using immunoSEQ multiplex PCR, the repertoire was profiled, and TCRdb retains in-frame clones only, with some absent. That table gives V, J and clone size, and the DNA gave D and trimming. This sample has about 81,000 clones, with 91% found just once. Germline V gives CDR1 MNHEY, CDR2 SVGEGT. V lost 5 bases and J 6 bases, leaving 11 bases between the germline ends. This CDR3 has 13 amino acids.

The source of this sequence is a woman aged 50 to 60 in a cohort sampled during active COVID-19. The V and J genes are TRBV6-2 or TRBV6-3 and TRBJ2-1; possibly TRBD2 for D (5 bases). The sample consisted of peripheral blood. Written as DNA, the CDR3 is TGTGCCAGCAGTCAACTAGTTTCCAATGAGCAGTTCTTC. This sequence encodes CASSQLVSNEQFF.